The 8 T cell receptor beta chains below all came from one sample that was sequenced in a study of regulatory T cells in long-lasting Graves disease. Sample time point: newly diagnosed GD, antithyroid drugs for less than 3 months. The TCR library was made from RNA extracted from PBMCs. In building TCR beta libraries, iRepertoire HTBI primers were used together with Arm-PCR of CDR3 regions. Each CDR3 protein is one row after TCRdb ran MiXCR on the multiplex PCR reads. In the table there are approximately 540,000 distinct CDR3 sequences, about 12% of which are singletons. This sample was shared with a second study, whose subject was T cells in Graves' hyperthyroidism and ophthalmopathy.

The sequencing used peripheral blood mononuclear cells (PBMCs), collected at new diagnosis, from a patient treated with antithyroid drugs. Source of these receptors: a woman aged 25-40 years with Graves disease.

This clonotype was counted at least ten times. The V call is TRBV2, the J call TRBJ2-3, with 7 positions matching TRBD2. J was trimmed by 3 bases and V by 6 bases; bases with no gene match: 6. Germline V gene data show CDR1 as SNHLY and CDR2 as FYNNEI. CDR3 length: 14 amino acids. The CDR3 sequence is CASRGGTPTDTQYF. CDR3 sequence (DNA): TGTGCCAGCAGGGGAGGGACTCCTACAGATACGCAGTATTTT.

This clonotype appeared a single time. The V gene is TRBV5-5, the J gene TRBJ2-5, with D unclear. Trimming took 8 bases from V and 5 from J, leaving 13 bases between them. This CDR3 has 12 amino acids. Germline-derived CDR1 and CDR2 are SGHKS and YYEKEE (reference sequence). The CDR3 sequence is CASSLSAETQYF. CDR3 DNA sequence: TGTGCCAGTTCTCTCTCGGCCGAGACCCAGTACTTC.

This clonotype was found many times. The rearrangement links TRBV2 to TRBJ2-1; D may be TRBD2 (5 bases). Germline V gene lookup returns CDR1 SNHLY and CDR2 FYNNEI. The CDR3 is made up of 14 amino acids. The ends were cut back, 5 bases at V and 4 bases at J, with 12 bases in the middle. As DNA, the CDR3 is TGTGCCAGCAGTTACGAGGACTTTTACAATGAGCAGTTCTTC. Protein sequence: CASSYEDFYNEQFF. Based on the CDR3 plus reference TRBV2 and TRBJ2-1, the full variable domain is EPEVTQTPSHQVTQMGQEVILRCVPISNHLYFYWYRQILGQKVEFLVSFYNNEISEKSEIFDDQFSVERPDGSNFTLKIRSTKLEDSAMYFCASSYEDFYNEQFFGPGTRLTVL.

The sample holds many counts of this clonotype. The rearrangement uses TRBV28 and TRBJ1-6, with 7 bases aligning to TRBD1. This CDR3 is built from 14 residues. CDR1 is MDHEN and CDR2 is SYDVKM in the germline V gene. With V trimmed by 8 bases and J by 9 bases, 10 bases remained unmatched. The CDR3 region is CASSGSGGSSPLHF. For the CDR3, the DNA is TGTGCCAGCTCGGGGTCAGGGGGATCTTCACCCCTCCACTTT. The entire variable domain, with the rest obtained from reference TRBV28 and TRBJ1-6, is as follows: DVKVTQSSRYLVKRTGEKVFLECVQDMDHENMFWYRQDPGLGLRLIYFSYDVKMKEKGDIPEGYSVSREKKERFSLILESASTNQTSMYLCASSGSGGSSPLHFGNGTRLTVT.

This rearrangement joins TRBV20-1 to TRBJ1-5; D possibly corresponds to TRBD1 (5 bases). The CDR3 runs to 16 residues. The ends were cut back, 2 bases at V and 0 bases at J, with 14 bases in the middle. The germline CDR1 and CDR2 sequences are DFQATT and SNEGSKA (reference sequence). Written as DNA, the CDR3 is TGCAGTGCTAGAAAGGGTGGCCAGGGTAGCAATCAGCCCCAGCATTTT. This sequence encodes CSARKGGQGSNQPQHF.

This chain uses TRBV7-9 with TRBJ1-4, with a tentative D call TRBD1 (6 bases). The CDR3 runs to 13 residues. The germline V gene encodes CDR1 SEHNR and CDR2 FQNEAQ (reference sequence). V dropped 8 bases and J dropped 8 bases, with 15 bases sitting between them. Here the CDR3 DNA reads TGTGCCAGCCAAACCCAGGGGAACGAAAAACTGTTTTTT. It encodes CASQTQGNEKLFF.

This clonotype occurred many times. This chain's CDR3 is CASSPQITSGRGAGELFF. The DNA of the CDR3 is TGCGCCAGCAGCCCTCAGATTACTAGCGGGAGGGGTGCCGGGGAGCTGTTTTTT. The chain joins TRBV4-3 to TRBJ2-2; 13 nucleotides agree with TRBD2. The CDR3 extends over 18 amino acids. Germline V gives CDR1 LGHNA, CDR2 YSLEER. V was clipped by 4 bases and J by 6 bases; unmatched bases: 11.

Only a few counts were recorded for this clonotype. CDR3 nucleotide sequence: TGTGCCAGCAGTTTTCTGGCTAGTTTAGATACGCAGTATTTT. Translation gives CASSFLASLDTQYF. This chain joins TRBV27 and TRBJ2-3; D uncertain. Germline loops: CDR1 MNHEY, CDR2 SMNVEV (reference sequence). There are 14 residues in the CDR3. V lost 3 bases, J lost 5 bases, and 12 bases lay in between.